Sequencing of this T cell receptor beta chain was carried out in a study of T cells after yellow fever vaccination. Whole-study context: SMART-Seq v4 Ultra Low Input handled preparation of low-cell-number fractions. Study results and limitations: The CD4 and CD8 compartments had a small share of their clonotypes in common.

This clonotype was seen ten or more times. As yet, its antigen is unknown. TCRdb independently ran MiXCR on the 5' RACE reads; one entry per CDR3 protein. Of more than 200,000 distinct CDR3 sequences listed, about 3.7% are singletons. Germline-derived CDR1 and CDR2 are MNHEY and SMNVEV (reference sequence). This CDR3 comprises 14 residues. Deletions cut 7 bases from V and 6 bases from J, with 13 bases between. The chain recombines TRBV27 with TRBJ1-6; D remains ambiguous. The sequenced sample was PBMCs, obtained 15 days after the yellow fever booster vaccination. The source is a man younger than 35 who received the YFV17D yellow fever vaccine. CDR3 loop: CASMVGSVNSPLHF. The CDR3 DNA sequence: TGTGCCAGCATGGTGGGCTCTGTTAATTCACCCCTCCACTTT.